This TCR beta chain was profiled in a study of blood T cell repertoires in COVID-19. Study overall: The study drew acute and convalescent COVID-19 samples from the United States, Italy and Spain. Nucleic acid was either cDNA or gDNA, and it came from T cells, B-cell-depleted T cells, or PBMCs.

Here immunoSEQ multiplex PCR was the method, and the copy in TCRdb shows in-frame clones only, minus some. This sample carries fewer than 350,000 clones, around 90% of them seen once, and the ten largest clones take 5.2%. Each recovered donor of Cohort 3 presented with two negative PCRs, clearance, or symptom resolution. Germline V gives CDR1 SGHTS, CDR2 YDEGEE. V was pared by 0 bases and J by 3 bases, with 5 bases of the junction left unmatched. The CDR3 has 16 residues. The source of this sequence is a man aged 55 to 69 who had recovered from COVID-19. Source material: PBMCs or T cells enriched from blood (not recorded which). The J gene is TRBJ1-5, the V gene TRBV5-8, with 8 bases lining up with TRBD1. The CDR3 region is CASSLGQGWNNQPQHF. CDR3 in DNA: TGTGCCAGCAGCTTGGGACAGGGGTGGAACAATCAGCCCCAGCATTTT.